This T cell receptor beta chain was sequenced during a study of T cell changes during pregnancy in multiple sclerosis. The ends were cut back, 5 bases at V and 0 bases at J, with 13 bases in the middle. The CDR3 is 15 residues long. Germline V CDR1 and CDR2: SGHTA, FQGNSA. Clones were sequenced by immunoSEQ multiplex PCR, and TCRdb holds only the in-frame ones, with some missing. The sample has approximately 89,000 clones, 94% seen once. J is TRBJ1-1 and V is TRBV7-2; tentative D call: TRBD1 (5 bases). The TCR originated in a female donor with multiple sclerosis, enrolled in a pregnancy study. The source was peripheral blood, collected in the third trimester of pregnancy. This CDR3 is CASSLSPTVNTEAFF. CDR3 nucleotides: TGTGCCAGCAGCCTCTCACCGACAGTGAACACTGAAGCTTTCTTT.